Shown below are 6 T cell receptor beta chains from a single sample sequenced in a study of shared clonotypes between healthy human individuals. Clones were sequenced by immunoSEQ multiplex PCR, and TCRdb holds only the in-frame ones, with some missing. The sample holds about 770,000 clones, roughly two thirds seen once. The sample comprised memory CD4+ T cells sorted from blood. The subset denotes: CD45RA-negative fraction. The receptors derive from a woman in her twenties or thirties in good health.

The V gene is TRBV7-2, the J gene TRBJ2-7; D remains unclear. V was cut by 3 bases and J by 5 bases, with 8 bases left in between. CDR1 is SGHTA and CDR2 is FQGNSA in the germline V gene. This CDR3 comprises 12 residues. The CDR3 DNA reads TGTGCCAGCAGCTTGAGAGCCAACGAGCAGTACTTC. Protein sequence: CASSLRANEQYF.

The chain recombines TRBV2 with TRBJ2-7; D perhaps matches TRBD1 (5 bases). Germline CDR1 is SNHLY and CDR2 is FYNNEI. The CDR3 runs 15 residues. V gave up 6 bases and J gave up 5 bases, with 20 bases separating them. In DNA form, the CDR3 reads TGTGCCAGCAGAGACTTTACAGGTGGTGTCCACGAGCAGTACTTC. This gives the protein CASRDFTGGVHEQYF.

V gene TRBV18 combines with J gene TRBJ2-2, with 7 nucleotides matching TRBD2. The CDR3 length is 16 residues. The ends lost 3 bases at V and 5 bases at J; junction bases unmatched: 9. Germline assignment: CDR1 KGHSH and CDR2 LQKENI. Here the CDR3 reads CASSPKETGGTGELFF. The DNA for the CDR3 is TGTGCCAGCTCACCTAAGGAGACCGGGGGGACCGGGGAGCTGTTTTTT.

This chain joins TRBV5-1 and TRBJ2-7; 12 nucleotides line up with TRBD2. CDR1 and CDR2 (germline): SGHRS, YFSETQ. This CDR3 contains 17 residues. The V and J ends lost 7 bases and 4 bases, in that order; junction bases with no gene match: 15. The CDR3 DNA reads TGCGCCAGCGCACAGAGGCTAGCGGGAGGGCTTTGGTACGAGCAGTACTTC. This codes for CASAQRLAGGLWYEQYF.

This clone has just a few counts. The genes are TRBV19 and TRBJ2-7; D may be TRBD1 (6 bases). The CDR3 has 16 amino acids. Per germline, CDR1 LNHDA and CDR2 SQIVND (reference sequence). V shed 4 bases and J shed 0 bases, with 16 bases lying between them. This CDR3 is CASSTQGTRSSYEQYF. The DNA of the CDR3 is TGTGCCAGTAGTACTCAGGGGACCCGGAGCTCCTACGAGCAGTACTTC.

The J gene is TRBJ1-3, the V gene TRBV28; 7 bases fit TRBD1. CDR3 length: 15 residues. Germline-derived CDR1 and CDR2 are MDHEN and SYDVKM. The V segment lost 8 bases and the J segment 0 bases; nucleotides outside the gene matches: 7. Here the CDR3 reads CASRNRGISGNTIYF. CDR3 coding DNA: TGTGCCAGCCGAAACAGGGGAATCTCTGGAAACACCATATATTTT.